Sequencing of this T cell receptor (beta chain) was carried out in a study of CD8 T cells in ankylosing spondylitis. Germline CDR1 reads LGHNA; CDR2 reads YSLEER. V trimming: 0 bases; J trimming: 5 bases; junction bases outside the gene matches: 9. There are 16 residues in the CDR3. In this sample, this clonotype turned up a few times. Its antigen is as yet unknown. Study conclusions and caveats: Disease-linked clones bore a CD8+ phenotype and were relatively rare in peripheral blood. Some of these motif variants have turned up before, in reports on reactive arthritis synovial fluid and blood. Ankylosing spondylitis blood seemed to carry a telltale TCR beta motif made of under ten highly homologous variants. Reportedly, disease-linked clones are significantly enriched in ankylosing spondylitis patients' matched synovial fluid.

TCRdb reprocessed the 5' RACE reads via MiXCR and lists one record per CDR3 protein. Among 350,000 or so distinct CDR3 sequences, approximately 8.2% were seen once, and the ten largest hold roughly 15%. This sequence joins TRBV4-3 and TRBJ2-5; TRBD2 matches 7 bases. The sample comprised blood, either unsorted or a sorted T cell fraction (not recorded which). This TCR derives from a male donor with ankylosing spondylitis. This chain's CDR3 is CASSQDLGEGRETQYF. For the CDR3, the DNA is TGCGCCAGCAGCCAAGATCTGGGGGAGGGGCGGGAGACCCAGTACTTC.